Following are 29 T cell receptor beta chains from one sample sequenced in a study of T-cell reconstitution after alpha-beta-depleted transplantation in children. Preparation of the TCRbeta library used unique molecular identifiers. Each CDR3 protein gets one entry after TCRdb re-called the PCR reads with MiXCR. This sample has about 900,000 distinct CDR3 sequences; about 31% occur once, and the top ten carry approximately 30%. Sequences were derived from PBMCs, mostly from graft donor cells, sampled 360 days after TCRalphabeta/CD19-depleted stem cell transplant. The source of these receptors is a boy less than two years old who had a stem cell transplant for SCID, so the T cells may come from the graft donor.

The rearrangement links TRBV11-2 to TRBJ2-5; TRBD2 is a possible D gene (6 bases). The CDR3 is 13 residues long. V dropped 5 bases and J dropped 7 bases, with 14 bases sitting between them. The V gene's germline CDR1 is SGHAT and CDR2 FQNNGV. CDR3: CASSVSGSGTQYF. The CDR3, as DNA: TGTGCCAGCAGCGTTAGCGGTTCGGGGACCCAGTACTTC.

This clonotype was picked up a small number of times. V usage is TRBV12-3 or TRBV12-4 and J usage is TRBJ2-2; D not resolved. There are 17 residues in the CDR3. Trimming stripped 7 bases from V and 7 bases from J, with 25 bases between. The CDR3 nucleotides read TGTGCCAGCAAAACTAAGGCAGGAGTCCAGGTGGTCGGGGAGCTGTTTTTT. It yields the protein CASKTKAGVQVVGELFF.

In its sample, this clonotype was seen a few times. The chain is built from TRBV12-3 or TRBV12-4 and TRBJ1-1; the D gene is possibly TRBD1 (6 bases). The V and J ends lost 3 bases and 3 bases respectively, with 11 bases between them. This CDR3 contains 14 residues. CDR3 protein: CASSFRQDDTEAFF. CDR3 nucleotide sequence: TGTGCCAGCAGTTTTAGACAGGACGACACTGAAGCTTTCTTT.

This clonotype was counted ten times or more. This chain connects TRBV7-8 to TRBJ1-1; 8 bases map to TRBD1. The CDR3 spans 16 residues. J was trimmed by 0 bases and V by 5 bases; bases with no gene match: 8. The germline V gene encodes CDR1 SGHVS and CDR2 FQNEAQ. The CDR3 DNA sequence: TGTGCCAGCAGCCTTAGACAGGGGCCTTTGAACACTGAAGCTTTCTTT. Translation: CASSLRQGPLNTEAFF.

The chain is built from TRBV20-1 and TRBJ2-1; TRBD2 is a possible D gene (6 bases). Germline V gives CDR1 DFQATT, CDR2 SNEGSKA (reference sequence). Trimming stripped 3 bases from V and 11 bases from J, with 8 bases between. The CDR3 contains 10 residues. The CDR3 here is CSASGGKQFF. CDR3 DNA: TGCAGTGCTAGCGGGGGTAAGCAGTTCTTC.

The V and J genes are TRBV14 and TRBJ2-2, with no clear D. Germline V gene sequence: CDR1 SGHDN, CDR2 FVKESK. Trimming shortened V by 1 base and J by 1 base, and 10 bases separated the two germline ends. The CDR3 sequence is 16 residues long. The CDR3 reads CASSQVQALNTGELFF. For the CDR3, the DNA is TGTGCCAGCAGCCAAGTTCAGGCGCTGAACACCGGGGAGCTGTTTTTT. The whole variable domain, filled in from reference TRBV14 and TRBJ2-2, reads EAGVTQFPSHSVIEKGQTVTLRCDPISGHDNLYWYRRVMGKEIKFLLHFVKESKQDESGMPNNRFLAERTGGTYSTLKVQPAELEDSGVYFCASSQVQALNTGELFFGEGSRLTVL.

The chain employs TRBV20-1 and TRBJ1-2; 8 nucleotides line up with TRBD1. The CDR3 has 11 amino acids. Trimming took 7 bases from V and 6 from J; bases not matched to a gene: 4. Germline-derived CDR1 and CDR2 are DFQATT and SNEGSKA (reference sequence). The DNA of the CDR3 is TGCAGTGGGGACAGGCAAGATGGCTACACCTTC. Its translation is CSGDRQDGYTF.

The chain joins TRBV20-1 to TRBJ2-1; 8 nucleotides line up with TRBD2. This CDR3 is 14 amino acids long. The germline CDR1 and CDR2 sequences are DFQATT and SNEGSKA (reference sequence). The CDR3 spells CSVVRGGAYNEQFF. The CDR3 DNA is TGCAGCGTGGTCCGGGGGGGTGCCTACAATGAGCAGTTCTTC.

The chain is built from TRBV20-1 and TRBJ2-1, with 12 bases aligning to TRBD1. Germline V gene data show CDR1 as DFQATT and CDR2 as SNEGSKA (reference sequence). This CDR3 is 16 amino acids long. J was trimmed by 2 bases and V by 3 bases; bases with no gene match: 5. CDR3 sequence: CSASRGQGATYNEQFF. CDR3 DNA: TGCAGTGCTAGCCGGGGACAGGGGGCCACCTACAATGAGCAGTTCTTC.

This clonotype turned up a few times. The chain recombines TRBV5-1 with TRBJ1-1; the match to TRBD1 covers 10 bases. This CDR3 is 14 amino acids long. J was trimmed by 5 bases and V by 7 bases; bases with no gene match: 8. Germline V gives CDR1 SGHRS, CDR2 YFSETQ. The CDR3 protein is CASGDRGQGTEAFF. Written as DNA, the CDR3 is TGCGCCAGCGGAGACAGGGGGCAGGGAACTGAAGCTTTCTTT.

V is TRBV12-3 or TRBV12-4 and J is TRBJ2-1; D is unclear. Trimming took off 6 bases at V and 3 bases at J, with 15 bases between the two ends. The CDR3 loop spans 15 amino acids. The DNA for the CDR3 is TGTGCCAGCAGCGCCTTGGGGTGGGACTACAATGAGCAGTTCTTC. It translates to CASSALGWDYNEQFF.

This clonotype was picked up a small number of times. The junction does not match germline at one end; this may be a read error. This chain uses TRBV20-1 with TRBJ1-2; D is possibly TRBD1 (5 bases). The CDR3 runs to 13 residues. The germline CDR1 and CDR2 sequences are DFQATT and SNEGSKA (reference sequence). DNA for the CDR3: TGCAGTGCTAGAGCAAACGGGACGGCAAAGGGCCTTTTC. Translating gives CSARANGTAKGLF.

The genes are TRBV5-1 and TRBJ2-5; 9 nucleotides agree with TRBD2. V shed 5 bases, J shed 1 base, and the junction held 9 bases outside the gene matches. CDR3 length: 16 residues. Per germline, CDR1 SGHRS and CDR2 YFSETQ. CDR3 bases: TGCGCCAGCAGATCCGCTAGCGGGGTAATCCAAGAGACCCAGTACTTC. Protein product: CASRSASGVIQETQYF.

Here the CDR3 DNA reads TGCAGCGTTGGTCGGGACAGAGTACAAGAGACCCAGTACTTC. Translation gives CSVGRDRVQETQYF. This chain links TRBV29-1 with TRBJ2-5; TRBD1 aligns across 7 bases. CDR1 is SQVTM, CDR2 ANQGSEA, per germline. V trimming: 4 bases; J trimming: 2 bases; junction bases outside the gene matches: 7. The CDR3 totals 14 residues.

The rearrangement uses TRBV24-1 and TRBJ2-3, with D tentatively TRBD1 (6 bases). V dropped 5 bases and J dropped 2 bases, with 16 bases sitting between them. The germline V gene encodes CDR1 KGHDR and CDR2 SFDVKD. The CDR3 has 16 amino acids. In DNA, the CDR3 is TGTGCCACCAGTGGGGGCCTAGGGGGAACCACAGATACGCAGTATTTT. Protein: CATSGGLGGTTDTQYF.

The CDR3 DNA reads TGTGCCAGCAACGGAGGGCCTACAGCCTACAATGAGCAGTTCTTC. Translation: CASNGGPTAYNEQFF. V and J are TRBV2 and TRBJ2-1; tentative D call: TRBD2 (6 bases). V lost 7 bases and J 2 bases, leaving 15 bases between the germline ends. CDR3 length: 15 residues. Germline assignment: CDR1 SNHLY and CDR2 FYNNEI.

This clonotype occurred a few times. The chain recombines TRBV20-1 with TRBJ2-5; 7 bases are a match to TRBD1. The length of the CDR3 is 15 residues. Germline lookup yields CDR1 DFQATT and CDR2 SNEGSKA (reference sequence). The trim removed 1 base at V and 1 base at J, leaving 6 bases unmatched. CDR3 amino acids: CSARGGTAFQETQYF. The DNA for the CDR3 is TGCAGTGCTAGAGGTGGGACAGCTTTCCAAGAGACCCAGTACTTC.

The chain has TRBV5-1 and TRBJ2-7; tentatively, D is TRBD1 or TRBD2 (5 bases each). Germline V gene data show CDR1 as SGHRS and CDR2 as YFSETQ. CDR3 length: 16 residues. V lost 0 bases and J lost 1, with 14 bases in between. CDR3 DNA sequence: TGCGCCAGCAGCTTGGCCAGCATGGGGGTATCCTACGAGCAGTACTTC. Translated, it gives CASSLASMGVSYEQYF.

CDR3 residues: CASGAGLNEQFF. The CDR3 coding sequence is TGTGCCAGCGGGGCGGGGTTAAATGAGCAGTTCTTC. V and J are TRBV25-1 and TRBJ2-1; the D gene is possibly TRBD2 (6 bases). V was cut by 8 bases and J by 7 bases, with 12 bases left in between. From germline, CDR1 is MGHDK and CDR2 SYGVNS. The CDR3 extends over 12 amino acids.

The rearrangement links TRBV4-2 to TRBJ2-7; 10 bases agree with TRBD1. Germline loops: CDR1 LGHNA, CDR2 YNFKEQ. The CDR3 has 17 amino acids. V trimming: 4 bases; J trimming: 3 bases; junction bases outside the gene matches: 12. The CDR3 here is CASSPHSGTGDRYEQYF. In nucleotides, the CDR3 is TGTGCCAGCAGCCCCCATTCCGGGACAGGGGACCGCTACGAGCAGTACTTC.

This chain joins TRBV5-1 and TRBJ2-1; D uncertain. Germline values: CDR1 SGHRS, CDR2 YFSETQ. V lost 7 bases to trimming and J lost 2 bases, with 13 bases between them. The CDR3 runs 14 residues. The CDR3 DNA is TGCGCCAGCCGTGAATACCAGGCCTACAATGAGCAGTTCTTC. Translation gives CASREYQAYNEQFF.

This clonotype was seen more than once but under ten times. CDR3 DNA: TGCAGTGCGCCCACAGGGGGCCGTGAGACCCAGTACTTC. Amino acid sequence: CSAPTGGRETQYF. The genes are TRBV20-1 and TRBJ2-5, with TRBD1 identical over 9 bases. Germline V lookup: CDR1 DFQATT, CDR2 SNEGSKA (reference sequence). The CDR3 contains 13 residues. Trimming took 6 bases from V and 5 from J; bases not matched to a gene: 7.

This clonotype was picked up many times. This chain uses TRBV12-3 or TRBV12-4 with TRBJ2-1, with TRBD1 as a possible D gene (6 bases). V dropped 6 bases and J dropped 5 bases, with 14 bases sitting between them. This CDR3 comprises 14 residues. DNA of the CDR3: TGTGCCAGCAGCGGATTGGGGGCCCACAATGAGCAGTTCTTC. Its protein product is CASSGLGAHNEQFF.

This clonotype was seen more than once but under ten times. The chain is built from TRBV12-3 or TRBV12-4 and TRBJ2-1, with D unclear. Trimming removed 0 bases from V and 6 bases from J, with 6 bases in between. The CDR3 contains 13 residues. The CDR3 protein is CASSLAFPNEQFF. The CDR3 nucleotides are TGTGCCAGCAGTTTAGCGTTCCCCAATGAGCAGTTCTTC.

The chain links TRBV5-1 to TRBJ1-2; D unresolved. The germline V gene has CDR1 SGHRS and CDR2 YFSETQ. The CDR3 runs to 16 residues. V shed 1 base and J shed 4 bases, with 17 bases lying between them. This CDR3 is CASSLYGNWQSYGYTF. CDR3 bases: TGCGCCAGCAGCTTGTATGGGAACTGGCAGAGCTATGGCTACACCTTC.

This clonotype has just a few counts. The chain is built from TRBV2 and TRBJ2-3; the D call may be TRBD1 or TRBD2 (5 bases each). This CDR3 comprises 15 residues. Trimming cost V 1 base and J 5 bases, with 13 bases left between them. Germline V gene data show CDR1 as SNHLY and CDR2 as FYNNEI. The CDR3: CASSEEGRLGDTQYF. CDR3 nucleotide sequence: TGTGCCAGCAGTGAAGAGGGACGACTGGGAGATACGCAGTATTTT.

In this sample, this clonotype turned up a few times. V and J are TRBV5-5 and TRBJ2-3; D is unresolved. The V end lost 1 base, the J end lost 0 bases, and 12 bases lay between the germline ends. CDR1 is SGHKS and CDR2 is YYEKEE in the germline V gene (reference sequence). This CDR3 is 16 amino acids long. In DNA, the CDR3 is TGTGCCAGCAGCTTGCGCTTCAGCACTAGCACAGATACGCAGTATTTT. It encodes CASSLRFSTSTDTQYF.

This clonotype was detected a few times. The chain carries TRBV5-1 and TRBJ2-5; 9 bases map to TRBD2. CDR1 is SGHRS and CDR2 is YFSETQ in the germline V gene. CDR3 size: 15 residues. The ends lost 7 bases at V and 0 bases at J; junction bases unmatched: 7. DNA for the CDR3: TGCGCCAGCCAGACCGGGACTAGCTACCAAGAGACCCAGTACTTC. It translates to CASQTGTSYQETQYF. The whole variable domain, filled in from reference TRBV5-1 and TRBJ2-5, reads KAGVTQTPRYLIKTRGQQVTLSCSPISGHRSVSWYQQTPGQGLQFLFEYFSETQRNKGNFPGRFSGRQFSNSRSEMNVSTLELGDSALYLCASQTGTSYQETQYFGPGTRLLVL.

This clonotype was detected only a few times. The chain recombines TRBV12-3 or TRBV12-4 with TRBJ2-2; D is possibly TRBD2 (5 bases). CDR3 length: 13 residues. V lost 6 bases, J lost 8 bases, and 13 bases lay in between. CDR3 bases: TGTGCCAGCAGCCCCGGGGTGTCTGGGGAGCTGTTTTTT. Translated: CASSPGVSGELFF.